The next 13 T cell receptor beta chains were all read from a single sample in a study of Ad26.COV2.S vaccination and SARS-CoV-2 variants. Profiling relied on immunoSEQ multiplex PCR, and the TCRdb table lists in-frame clones only, not all of them. Here the sample spans about 250,000 clones, around 87% being singletons. Treatment given: roughly 20 received Ad26.COV2.S at low or high dose, single or two shots; roughly five received placebo; per-sample allocation not given. Samples were taken on day 63 after the first vaccine or placebo injection. The starting material was peripheral blood, obtained in a trial of Ad26.COV2.S vaccine versus placebo. The receptors originated from a person between 18 and 65 years old who received the Ad26.COV2.S COVID-19 vaccine or a placebo.

This clone was observed once. V is TRBV2 and J is TRBJ2-1, with TRBD2 identical over 12 bases. Germline trimming cut 2 bases from V and 7 bases from J; bases unmatched to any gene: 9. CDR1 and CDR2 from the germline V gene are SNHLY and FYNNEI. The CDR3 extends over 17 amino acids. CDR3 amino acids: CASSEPSGRASGNEQFF. For the CDR3, the DNA is TGTGCCAGCAGTGAACCTAGCGGGAGGGCGTCGGGGAATGAGCAGTTCTTC.

This clone was recorded once. CDR3 nucleotides: TGTGCCACTCGGCCTAGCGGGGACACAGATACGCAGTATTTT. This codes for CATRPSGDTDTQYF. The genes are TRBV3-1 (or the pseudogene TRBV3-2) and TRBJ2-3; 9 nucleotides line up with TRBD2. This CDR3 has 14 amino acids. V lost 10 bases and J lost 2; bases outside the gene matches: 7. CDR1 and CDR2 from the germline V gene are LGHDT and YNNKEL (reference sequence).

This clone showed up just a few times. The chain uses TRBV4-1 and TRBJ1-5, with D perhaps TRBD1 (5 bases). V shed 3 bases and J shed 7 bases, with 13 bases lying between them. Germline V gene sequence: CDR1 MGHRA, CDR2 YSYEKL. CDR3 length equals 14 residues. CDR3 sequence: CASSQTGTRQPQHF. Written as DNA, the CDR3 is TGCGCCAGCAGCCAGACCGGGACGAGACAGCCCCAGCATTTT.

The DNA for the CDR3 is TGTGCCAGTAGTACTCCAGGGGACCGGACAGATACGCAGTATTTT. Amino acid sequence: CASSTPGDRTDTQYF. This sequence joins TRBV19 and TRBJ2-3, with D possibly TRBD1 on 6 matching bases. The V and J ends lost 4 bases and 3 bases respectively, with 14 bases between them. Germline V gene data show CDR1 as LNHDA and CDR2 as SQIVND (reference sequence). This CDR3 spans 15 amino acids. Full variable domain (outside the CDR3, taken from reference TRBV19 and TRBJ2-3): DGGITQSPKYLFRKEGQNVTLSCEQNLNHDAMYWYRQDPGQGLRLIYYSQIVNDFQKGDIAEGYSVSREKKESFPLTVTSAQKNPTAFYLCASSTPGDRTDTQYFGPGTRLTVL.

In DNA form, the CDR3 reads TGCAGTGCTAGTTCGGGGAGTATCAACACTGAAGCTTTCTTT. It yields the protein CSASSGSINTEAFF. The chain has TRBV20-1 and TRBJ1-1; D is ambiguous. The CDR3 runs 14 residues. Trimming removed 3 bases at V and 2 bases at J, with 13 bases between. The germline CDR1 and CDR2 sequences are DFQATT and SNEGSKA (reference sequence).

CDR3 coding DNA: TGTGCCAGCAGTTTCAATTCCGGATCTAATTCACCCCTCCACTTT. It yields the protein CASSFNSGSNSPLHF. The V and J genes are TRBV27 and TRBJ1-6, with D unclear. Per the germline V gene, CDR1 is MNHEY and CDR2 is SMNVEV (reference sequence). V was pared by 3 bases and J by 6 bases, with 12 bases between. This CDR3 spans 15 amino acids.

The chain joins TRBV7-2 to TRBJ2-1, with 8 bases fitting TRBD1. CDR1 and CDR2 from the germline V gene are SGHTA and FQGNSA. This CDR3 region has 15 residues. V gave up 5 bases and J gave up 0 bases; unmatched junction bases: 3. This CDR3 is CASSSRGLSYNEQFF. CDR3 nucleotide sequence: TGTGCCAGCAGCAGCAGGGGGCTCTCCTACAATGAGCAGTTCTTC.

The chain combines TRBV18 with TRBJ2-2; 12 nucleotides agree with TRBD2. The CDR3 extends over 15 amino acids. Germline CDR1 is KGHSH and CDR2 is LQKENI. The V segment lost 3 bases and the J segment 5 bases; nucleotides outside the gene matches: 1. The CDR3 is CASSPGLAGTGELFF. The CDR3 region has the DNA TGTGCCAGCTCACCCGGACTAGCGGGAACCGGGGAGCTGTTTTTT.

Concerning this clone itself: The sample contains more than one DNA sequence encoding this CDR3. This chain's CDR3 is CASSLTSSYEQYF. The CDR3 bases are TGTGCCAGCAGCTTGACGAGCTCCTACGAGCAGTACTTC. The chain employs TRBV5-5 and TRBJ2-7, with D unclear. The V gene lost 1 base and the J gene lost 0 bases, with 5 bases spanning the gap. The CDR3 sequence is 13 residues long. Germline CDR1 SGHKS, CDR2 YYEKEE (reference sequence). The complete variable domain, with remaining parts taken from reference TRBV5-5 and TRBJ2-7, reads DAGVTQSPTHLIKTRGQQVTLRCSPISGHKSVSWYQQVLGQGPQFIFQYYEKEERGRGNFPDRFSARQFPNYSSELNVNALLLGDSALYLCASSLTSSYEQYFGPGTRLTVT.

The chain is built from TRBV30 and TRBJ1-6; 7 nucleotides match TRBD1. The CDR3 runs 17 residues. Trimming cost V 5 bases and J 5 bases; bases outside gene matches: 15. From germline, CDR1 is GTSNPN and CDR2 SVGIG (reference sequence). The CDR3 protein is CAWGTVFAVENNSPLHF. DNA for the CDR3: TGTGCCTGGGGGACAGTTTTCGCTGTTGAGAATAATTCACCCCTCCACTTT.

J is TRBJ1-2 and V is TRBV6-6; D possibly corresponds to TRBD1 (5 bases). The length of the CDR3 is 14 residues. V lost 2 bases, J lost 8 bases, and 15 bases lay in between. The germline V gene has CDR1 MNHNY and CDR2 SVGAGI (reference sequence). The CDR3: CASSYQGTTTGYTF. CDR3 coding DNA: TGTGCCAGCAGTTACCAAGGGACGACGACGGGCTACACCTTC.

This clone has only a few counts. This chain links TRBV19 with TRBJ2-7; possibly TRBD1 for D (5 bases). The germline V gene encodes CDR1 LNHDA and CDR2 SQIVND (reference sequence). Trimming left V 4 bases short and J 3 bases short, with 10 bases between. CDR3 size: 13 residues. CDR3 sequence: CASSTVQGYEQYF. The CDR3 bases are TGTGCCAGTAGTACCGTTCAGGGCTACGAGCAGTACTTC.

This sequence joins TRBV2 and TRBJ2-1; D remains unclear. The CDR3 loop spans 12 amino acids. Germline CDR1 reads SNHLY; CDR2 reads FYNNEI. Trimming shortened V by 5 bases and J by 8 bases, and 10 bases separated the two germline ends. The chain's CDR3 is CASSLDAHEQFF. The CDR3 coding sequence is TGTGCCAGCAGTTTAGATGCGCATGAGCAGTTCTTC. The full variable domain, rest sourced from reference TRBV2 and TRBJ2-1, is EPEVTQTPSHQVTQMGQEVILRCVPISNHLYFYWYRQILGQKVEFLVSFYNNEISEKSEIFDDQFSVERPDGSNFTLKIRSTKLEDSAMYFCASSLDAHEQFFGPGTRLTVL.